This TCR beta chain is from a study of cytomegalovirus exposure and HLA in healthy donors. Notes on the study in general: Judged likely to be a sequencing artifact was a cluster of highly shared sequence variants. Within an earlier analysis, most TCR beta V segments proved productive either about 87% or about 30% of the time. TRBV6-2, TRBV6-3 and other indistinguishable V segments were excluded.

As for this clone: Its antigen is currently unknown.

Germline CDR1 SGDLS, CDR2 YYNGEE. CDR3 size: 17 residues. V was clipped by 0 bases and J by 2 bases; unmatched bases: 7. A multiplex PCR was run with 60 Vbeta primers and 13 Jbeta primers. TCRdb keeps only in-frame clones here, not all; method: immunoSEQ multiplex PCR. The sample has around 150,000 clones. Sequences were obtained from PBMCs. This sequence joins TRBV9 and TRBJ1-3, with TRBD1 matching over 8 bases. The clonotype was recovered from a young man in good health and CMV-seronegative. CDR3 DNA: TGTGCCAGCAGCGTAGGGGTACAGGGGGGGACTGGAAACACCATATATTTT. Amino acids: CASSVGVQGGTGNTIYF. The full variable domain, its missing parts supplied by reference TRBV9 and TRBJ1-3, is DSGVTQTPKHLITATGQRVTLRCSPRSGDLSVYWYQQSLDQGLQFLIQYYNGEERAKGNILERFSAQQFPDLHSELNLSSLELGDSALYFCASSVGVQGGTGNTIYFGEGSWLTVV.